This T cell receptor (beta chain) was sequenced for a study of shared clonotypes between healthy human individuals. Turning to the study itself: Per donor, CD8 memory used one plate, CD8 naive used two, CD4 memory used three and CD4 naive used three.

Assay execution proceeded at the deep level. Produced via immunoSEQ multiplex PCR; TCRdb's table is partial and in-frame only. This table holds more than 1.2 million clones, approximately 98.5% found once. Study-level findings and limits: All-four-donor shared clonotypes had higher generation probabilities than non-shared clonotypes did.

With respect to this clone: Its antigen is undetermined.

Trimming cost V 2 bases and J 3 bases; bases outside gene matches: 11. CDR1 is MNHNS and CDR2 is SASEGT in the germline V gene. The CDR3 sequence is 18 residues long. The chain carries TRBV6-1 and TRBJ2-3, with 10 positions matching TRBD2. The sequence was obtained from a young man in good health. The sequencing sample was made of naive CD4+ T cells sorted from blood. Subset meaning: CD45RA+ positively selected. The CDR3 nucleotides read TGTGCCAGCAGTGAACTGGTAGTGAGCGGGAGGGCGACAGATACGCAGTATTTT. Translation gives CASSELVVSGRATDTQYF.